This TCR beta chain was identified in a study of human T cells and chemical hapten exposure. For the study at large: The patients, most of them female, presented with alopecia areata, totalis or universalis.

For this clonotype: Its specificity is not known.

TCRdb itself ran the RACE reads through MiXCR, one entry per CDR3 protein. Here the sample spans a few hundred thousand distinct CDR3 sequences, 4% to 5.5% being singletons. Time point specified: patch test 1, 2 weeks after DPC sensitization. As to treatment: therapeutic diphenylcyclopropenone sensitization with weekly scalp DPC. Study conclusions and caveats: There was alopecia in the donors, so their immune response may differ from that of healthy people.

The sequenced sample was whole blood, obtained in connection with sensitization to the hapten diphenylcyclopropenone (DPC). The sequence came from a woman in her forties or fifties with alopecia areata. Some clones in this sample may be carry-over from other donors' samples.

The CDR3 DNA follows: TGTGCCAGCAGTTTTGGACTAGCGGTTAGCACAGATACGCAGTATTTT. Amino acids: CASSFGLAVSTDTQYF. The chain uses TRBV27 and TRBJ2-3; 10 nucleotides match TRBD2. Germline-derived CDR1 and CDR2 are MNHEY and SMNVEV (reference sequence). Losses at the gene ends were 3 bases for V and 0 bases for J; bases not matched to a gene: 3. The length of the CDR3 is 16 residues.